This entry features one T cell receptor (beta chain) sequence. A much larger clone lies a single base off, so this may be a read error. The data were taken from a study of tumor-infiltrating lymphocytes in primary liver carcinoma. As for the study in general: Spanning 4.2 to 10 cm, the tumors were T1-T3 N0M0.

Blood RNA came from unsorted whole blood; germline DNA was also extracted. From roughly 0.45 ug total RNA, TCR beta cDNA was generated with a primer in the constant region. The TCR beta library was amplified through three nested multiplex PCR rounds in a modified ARM-PCR procedure. Both of the initial two PCR rounds ran for approximately 10 cycles and employed TRBV1-TRBV30 forward primers alongside a C-beta reverse primer. Via MiXCR, TCRdb re-called the multiplex PCR reads, giving one row per CDR3 protein. The sample lists approximately 210,000 distinct CDR3 sequences, 65% occurring once. Trimming pared 4 bases from V and 6 bases from J, leaving 7 bases between. The CDR3 runs 11 residues.

Sequenced input: peripheral blood. The TCR originated in a woman between 55 and 75 years old with primary liver carcinoma and hepatitis B virus infection. This rearrangement joins TRBV12-3 or TRBV12-4 to TRBJ2-7; no clear D gene. CDR3 amino acids: CASSSGCEQYF. CDR3 nucleotides: TGTGCCAGCAGTTCAGGTTGCGAGCAGTACTTC.